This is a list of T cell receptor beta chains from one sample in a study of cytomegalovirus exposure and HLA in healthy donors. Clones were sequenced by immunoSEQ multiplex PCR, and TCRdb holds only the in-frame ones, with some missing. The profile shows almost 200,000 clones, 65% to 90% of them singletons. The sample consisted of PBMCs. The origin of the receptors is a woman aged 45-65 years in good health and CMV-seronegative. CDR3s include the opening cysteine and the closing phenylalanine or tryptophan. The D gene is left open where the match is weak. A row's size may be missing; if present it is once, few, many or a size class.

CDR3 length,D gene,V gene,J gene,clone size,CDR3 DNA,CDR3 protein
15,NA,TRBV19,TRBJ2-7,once,TGTGCCAGTAGACGGGGGACCGCGTTTGCTGACGAGCAGTACTTC,CASRRGTAFADEQYF
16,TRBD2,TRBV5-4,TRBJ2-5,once,TGTGCCAGCAGCCCCCCCGGACTAGCTTTGAAAGAGACCCAGTACTTC,CASSPPGLALKETQYF
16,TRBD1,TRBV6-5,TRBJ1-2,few,TGTGCCAGCAGTTACGGGACAGCCCTATCTAACTATGGCTACACCTTC,CASSYGTALSNYGYTF
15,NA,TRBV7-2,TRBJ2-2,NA,TGTGCCAGCAGCTTACAGGGGCCACGGGGCGGGGAGCTGTTTTTT,CASSLQGPRGGELFF
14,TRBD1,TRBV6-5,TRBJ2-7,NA,TGTGCCAGCAGGACGGACAGGGGGGCCTACGAGCAGTACTTC,CASRTDRGAYEQYF
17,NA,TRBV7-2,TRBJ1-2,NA,TGTGCCAGCAGCTTAGCGTTTGCAGCCAGCGAGGCGTATGGCTACACCTTC,CASSLAFAASEAYGYTF
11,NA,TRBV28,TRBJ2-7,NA,TGTGCCAGCAGTGGAGGCTCAGGGCAGTACTTC,CASSGGSGQYF
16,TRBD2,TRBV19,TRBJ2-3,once,TGTGCCAGTAGTACGGGGACTAGCGGGGTCACAGATACGCAGTATTTT,CASSTGTSGVTDTQYF
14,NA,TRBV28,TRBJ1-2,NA,TGTGCCAGCAGTAAGCCCGGACAACCCTATGGCTACACCTTC,CASSKPGQPYGYTF
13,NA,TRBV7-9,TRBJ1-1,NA,TGTGCCAGTGCATTCGGAGGGCCCACTGAAGCTTTCTTT,CASAFGGPTEAFF
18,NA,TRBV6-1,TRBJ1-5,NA,TGTGCCAGCAGTGGCCCGTTTTTGGGAAGGGGAGGTGATCAGCCCCAGCATTTT,CASSGPFLGRGGDQPQHF
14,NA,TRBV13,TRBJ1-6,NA,TGTGCCAGCAGCGGGGGGATTAGCAATTCACCCCTCCACTTT,CASSGGISNSPLHF
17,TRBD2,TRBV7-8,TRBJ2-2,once,TGTGCCAGCAGCTTAGGTAGAGCGGGAGGGTTCGCCGGGGAGCTGTTTTTT,CASSLGRAGGFAGELFF
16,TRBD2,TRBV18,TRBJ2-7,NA,TGTGCCAGCTCACCAGTGTCTCTAGCGGGGCCCTACGAGCAGTACTTC,CASSPVSLAGPYEQYF
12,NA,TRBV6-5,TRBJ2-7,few,TGTGCCACGCCTAGCAGCTACCACGAGCAGTACTTC,CATPSSYHEQYF
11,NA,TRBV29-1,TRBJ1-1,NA,TGCAGCGTTGGGGCGACCACTGAAGCTTTCTTT,CSVGATTEAFF
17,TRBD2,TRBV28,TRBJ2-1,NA,TGTGCCAGCAACCTAAGAGGGGGACTAGCGGCTTACAATGAGCAGTTCTTC,CASNLRGGLAAYNEQFF
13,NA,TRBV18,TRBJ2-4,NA,TGTGCCAGCTCACCACCCCTCTTTACTCTCCAGTACTTC,CASSPPLFTLQYF
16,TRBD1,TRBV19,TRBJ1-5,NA,TGTGCCAGTAGTATAGGCCGGACAGGGAACAATCAGCCCCAGCATTTT,CASSIGRTGNNQPQHF
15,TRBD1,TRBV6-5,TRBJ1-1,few,TGTGCCAGCAGTTACGAGGGGGCCCCGAACACTGAAGCTTTCTTT,CASSYEGAPNTEAFF
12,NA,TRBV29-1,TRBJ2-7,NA,TGCAGCGTTTCCGGGATCACCTACGAGCAGTACTTC,CSVSGITYEQYF
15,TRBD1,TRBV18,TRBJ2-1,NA,TGTGCCAGCTCACCACGACAGGGGGCAGGTAATGAGCAGTTCTTC,CASSPRQGAGNEQFF
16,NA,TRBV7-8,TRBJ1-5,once,TGTGCCAGCAGCCCCCTTGCCCGGGGGGGCAATCAGCCCCAGCATTTT,CASSPLARGGNQPQHF
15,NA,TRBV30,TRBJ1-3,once,TGTGCCTGGAGAAGAGAACCGGGGACTGGAAACACCATATATTTT,CAWRREPGTGNTIYF
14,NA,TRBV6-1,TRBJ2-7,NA,TGTGCCAGCAGTGAAGACGGCAGGGACTACGAGCAGTACTTC,CASSEDGRDYEQYF
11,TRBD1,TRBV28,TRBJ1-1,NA,TGTGCCAGCAGGGACAGGGCCCAAGCTTTCTTT,CASRDRAQAFF
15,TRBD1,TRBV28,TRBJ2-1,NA,TGTGCCAGCAGTTTTGGTGGGACAGGGCACAATGAGCAGTTCTTC,CASSFGGTGHNEQFF
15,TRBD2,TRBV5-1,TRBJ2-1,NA,TGCGCCAGCAGCTACGCACTAGCGGAGCCCAATGAGCAGTTCTTC,CASSYALAEPNEQFF